The 28 T cell receptor beta chains given below trace back to one sample, sequenced in a study of T cells in Graves' hyperthyroidism and ophthalmopathy. Amplified TCR beta CDR3 regions derived from RNA transcripts. RT-PCR in the first round (using the HTBI primer set) targeted the TCR CDR3. TCRdb re-called the multiplex PCR reads through MiXCR, storing one row per CDR3 protein. The sample contains hundreds of thousands of distinct CDR3 sequences, 20% to 25% of which appear only once. Sequenced sample: blood. These receptors all come from a man aged 30 to 45 with Graves' ophthalmopathy.

This clonotype has only a few counts. This chain links TRBV4-3 with TRBJ2-1, with D possibly matching TRBD2 (6 bases). This CDR3 is 15 amino acids long. Germline V CDR1 and CDR2: LGHNA, YSLEER. Trimming left V 3 bases short and J 8 bases short, with 17 bases between. The CDR3 bases are TGCGCCAGCAGCCACTTAAACCGGAGGGAGGATGAGCAGTTCTTC. Protein product: CASSHLNRREDEQFF.

This clonotype was recorded many times. V is TRBV3-1 and J is TRBJ2-3, with D possibly matching TRBD2 (6 bases). Germline CDR1 reads LGHDT; CDR2 reads YNNKEL (reference sequence). This CDR3 is built from 15 residues. V lost 4 bases and J 0 bases, leaving 11 bases between the germline ends. The CDR3 sequence: CASSPGRGSTDTQYF. The CDR3 nucleotides are TGTGCCAGCAGCCCTGGTCGGGGGAGCACAGATACGCAGTATTTT.

This clonotype appeared many times. The chain carries TRBV6-1 and TRBJ1-1; D call uncertain. V shed 2 bases and J shed 8 bases, with 12 bases lying between them. Germline CDR1 and CDR2: MNHNS and SASEGT. CDR3 size: 13 residues. CDR3 sequence: CASSEWVGAEAFF. CDR3 coding DNA: TGTGCCAGCAGTGAATGGGTCGGCGCGGAAGCTTTCTTT.

The chain recombines TRBV5-8 with TRBJ2-4; TRBD1 aligns across 9 bases. After removal of 0 bases from V and 1 base from J, the junction contained 5 bases not matched to a gene. This CDR3 is built from 17 residues. Germline V gene lookup returns CDR1 SGHTS and CDR2 YDEGEE. The CDR3 coding sequence is TGTGCCAGCAGCTTGGCCGGGACAGGGCTCGCCAAAAACATTCAGTACTTC. This sequence encodes CASSLAGTGLAKNIQYF. The full variable domain, completed using reference TRBV5-8 and TRBJ2-4, is EAGVTQSPTHLIKTRGQQATLRCSPISGHTSVYWYQQALGLGLQFLLWYDEGEERNRGNFPPRFSGRQFPNYSSELNVNALELEDSALYLCASSLAGTGLAKNIQYFGAGTRLSVL.

This chain uses TRBV20-1 with TRBJ2-1; TRBD2 matches 7 bases. Germline-derived CDR1 and CDR2 are DFQATT and SNEGSKA (reference sequence). J gave up 4 bases and V 3 bases, and 9 bases lay outside the gene matches. CDR3 length: 15 amino acids. The CDR3 DNA sequence: TGCAGTGCTAGTAGTTTGACTAGCAGTTACAATGAGCAGTTCTTC. Protein: CSASSLTSSYNEQFF.

V is TRBV18 and J is TRBJ2-2; D not certain. The CDR3 covers 16 residues. The V end was cut by 3 bases, the J end by 4 bases, with 15 bases between. In germline, CDR1 is KGHSH, CDR2 LQKENI. CDR3 amino acids: CASSPNAFRVTGELFF. The DNA of the CDR3 is TGTGCCAGCTCACCGAATGCCTTCCGGGTCACCGGGGAGCTGTTTTTT.

V gene TRBV11-1 combines with J gene TRBJ1-3, with D perhaps TRBD1 (6 bases). Trimming stripped 5 bases from V and 8 bases from J, with 16 bases between. This CDR3 is 14 amino acids long. The germline V gene has CDR1 SGHAT and CDR2 FQDESV (reference sequence). The CDR3 region is CASSQTGPGDTIYF. The CDR3 DNA reads TGTGCCAGCAGCCAGACAGGACCCGGGGACACCATATATTTT.

Details on this clonotype: A much larger clone differs from this one at a single base, so this may be a read error. The V gene is TRBV28, the J gene TRBJ1-4; 7 nucleotides match TRBD1. The CDR3 totals 16 residues. Germline CDR1 and CDR2: MDHEN and SYDVKM. CDR3 amino acids: CASRSIDRATNERLFF. CDR3 coding DNA: TGTGCCAGCAGATCCATCGACAGGGCAACTAATGAAAGACTGTTTTTT.

The chain joins TRBV4-3 to TRBJ2-1; 9 bases align to TRBD2. J was trimmed by 10 bases and V by 3 bases; bases with no gene match: 7. The CDR3 consists of 14 residues. The V gene's germline CDR1 is LGHNA and CDR2 YSLEER. For the CDR3, the DNA is TGCGCCAGCAGCCACCCGGGACTAGCCCTCGAGCAGTTCTTC. Residues: CASSHPGLALEQFF.

This clonotype was seen at least ten times. The CDR3 protein is CAWSRGGSQETQYF. The CDR3 DNA follows: TGTGCCTGGAGTAGAGGGGGTAGCCAAGAGACCCAGTACTTC. This chain uses TRBV30 with TRBJ2-5; weak D call: TRBD1 (6 bases). Deletions cut 2 bases from V and 1 base from J, with 11 bases between. Germline V gene data show CDR1 as GTSNPN and CDR2 as SVGIG (reference sequence). The CDR3 is made up of 14 amino acids.

The sample holds many counts of this clonotype. The chain carries TRBV25-1 and TRBJ1-4; possible D gene TRBD1, 6 bases. Deletions cut 4 bases from V and 6 bases from J, with 15 bases between. The CDR3 has 15 residues. Germline assignment: CDR1 MGHDK and CDR2 SYGVNS. CDR3 residues: CASSGQVRQHEKLFF. The CDR3 DNA sequence: TGTGCCAGCAGTGGACAGGTCCGGCAACATGAAAAACTGTTTTTT. Looking up the rest from reference TRBV25-1 and TRBJ1-4 gives the full variable domain: EADIYQTPRYLVIGTGKKITLECSQTMGHDKMYWYQQDPGMELHLIHYSYGVNSTEKGDLSSESTVSRIRTEHFPLTLESARPSHTSQYLCASSGQVRQHEKLFFGSGTQLSVL.

There are a few counts of this clonotype. CDR3 DNA: TGCAGTGCTGGGGGACAGGGGAACACCGGGGAGCTGTTTTTT. It specifies CSAGGQGNTGELFF. The rearrangement links TRBV20-1 to TRBJ2-2, with 9 nucleotides matching TRBD1. The V segment lost 5 bases and the J segment 1 base; nucleotides outside the gene matches: 2. In germline, CDR1 is DFQATT, CDR2 SNEGSKA (reference sequence). The CDR3 is 14 residues long.

This clonotype has just a few counts. The J gene is TRBJ1-3, the V gene TRBV6-1, with unresolved D. From germline, CDR1 is MNHNS and CDR2 SASEGT. V was shortened by 2 bases and J by 0 bases, with 8 bases between the two germline ends. The length of the CDR3 is 15 residues. DNA for the CDR3: TGTGCCAGCAGTGAACAAGGACTCTCTGGAAACACCATATATTTT. Translating it yields CASSEQGLSGNTIYF.

This clonotype was detected a few times. The J gene is TRBJ1-5, the V gene TRBV30; no clear D. Germline-derived CDR1 and CDR2 are GTSNPN and SVGIG (reference sequence). The CDR3 runs 13 residues. V shed 2 bases and J shed 5 bases, with 10 bases lying between them. The CDR3 region is CAWSMGNYQPQHF. CDR3 in DNA: TGTGCCTGGAGTATGGGCAATTATCAGCCCCAGCATTTT.

Ten or more counts support this clonotype. The chain recombines TRBV10-1 with TRBJ2-5; 7 bases agree with TRBD1. The CDR3 is 16 residues long. Germline V gene data show CDR1 as WNHNN and CDR2 as SYGVQD (reference sequence). V was clipped by 0 bases and J by 1 base; unmatched bases: 5. The DNA for the CDR3 is TGCGCCAGCAGTGAGTCCGGGACAGATCCCCAAGAGACCCAGTACTTC. It specifies CASSESGTDPQETQYF.

The sample holds many counts of this clonotype. The rearrangement joins TRBV20-1 to TRBJ2-3, with no clear D. Trimming removed 5 bases from V and 5 bases from J, with 11 bases in between. CDR3 length: 12 residues. CDR1 and CDR2 from the germline V gene are DFQATT and SNEGSKA (reference sequence). The CDR3 loop is CSAPSVGDTQYF. The CDR3 DNA follows: TGCAGTGCTCCCTCCGTTGGAGATACGCAGTATTTT.

This chain uses TRBV7-2 with TRBJ2-7, with 9 bases aligning to TRBD1. The CDR3 covers 14 residues. Germline CDR1 is SGHTA and CDR2 is FQGNSA. With V trimmed by 3 bases and J by 4 bases, 4 bases remained unmatched. This CDR3 reads CASSFGTGIYEQYF. The CDR3 nucleotides read TGTGCCAGCAGCTTCGGGACAGGGATTTACGAGCAGTACTTC.

The table lists this clonotype with a few counts. The chain combines TRBV6-5 with TRBJ2-2; D is ambiguous. Trimming cost V 0 bases and J 0 bases, with 5 bases left between them. The CDR3 consists of 15 residues. From germline, CDR1 is MNHEY and CDR2 SVGAGI. Here the CDR3 DNA reads TGTGCCAGCAGTTACTCGTGGACGAACACCGGGGAGCTGTTTTTT. Its translation is CASSYSWTNTGELFF.

This clonotype was counted once. The chain has TRBV5-4 and TRBJ1-2, with D tentatively TRBD1 (5 bases). V dropped 2 bases and J dropped 7 bases, with 12 bases sitting between them. CDR3 size: 13 residues. CDR1 SGHNT and CDR2 YYREEE come from the germline V gene (reference sequence). CDR3 DNA sequence: TGTGCCAGCAGCTTACAAGGAGACAGTGGCTACACCTTC. As protein: CASSLQGDSGYTF. The variable domain in full, with the rest retrieved from reference TRBV5-4 and TRBJ1-2, is ETGVTQSPTHLIKTRGQQVTLRCSSQSGHNTVSWYQQALGQGPQFIFQYYREEENGRGNFPPRFSGLQFPNYSSELNVNALELDDSALYLCASSLQGDSGYTFGSGTRLTVV.

V is TRBV6-2 or TRBV6-3 and J is TRBJ2-1; D gene unclear. This CDR3 region has 14 residues. Trimming cost V 0 bases and J 4 bases, with 7 bases left between them. Germline CDR1 reads MNHEY; CDR2 reads SVGEGT. The CDR3 bases are TGTGCCAGCAGTTACTCCCCGAGTTACAATGAGCAGTTCTTC. This sequence encodes CASSYSPSYNEQFF.

This clonotype was detected ten times or more. V usage is TRBV3-1 and J usage is TRBJ2-3; D uncertain. Looked up from germline, CDR1 is LGHDT and CDR2 is YNNKEL (reference sequence). Trimming pared 1 base from V and 3 bases from J, leaving 11 bases between. The CDR3 runs to 15 residues. The CDR3 bases are TGTGCCAGCAGCCAAGTACTTTCTCGGACAGATACGCAGTATTTT. Protein sequence: CASSQVLSRTDTQYF.

The chain has TRBV19 and TRBJ2-6; maybe TRBD2 (6 bases). CDR3 length: 18 residues. Per germline, CDR1 LNHDA and CDR2 SQIVND (reference sequence). Trimming removed 7 bases from V and 0 bases from J, with 19 bases in between. The CDR3 loop is CASIGEANENSGANVLTF. CDR3 nucleotides: TGTGCCAGTATCGGGGAGGCGAATGAAAACTCTGGGGCCAACGTCCTGACTTTC.

As for this clonotype: Since a much larger clone is just one base distant, this may be a read error. This chain joins TRBV18 and TRBJ2-5; 9 bases fit TRBD1. Germline CDR1 reads KGHSH; CDR2 reads LQKENI. The length of the CDR3 is 15 residues. The CDR3 reads CASSRRGQGEEIQYF. CDR3 in DNA: TGTGCCAGCTCACGACGGGGACAGGGTGAAGAGATCCAGTACTTC.

The table lists this clonotype with a few counts. Likely a read error: the CDR3 ends without its conserved phenylalanine or tryptophan. This rearrangement joins TRBV11-2 to TRBJ2-1; 10 bases fit TRBD2. CDR1 is SGHAT and CDR2 is FQNNGV in the germline V gene. The CDR3 spans 16 residues. Losses at the gene ends were 1 base for V and 6 bases for J; bases not matched to a gene: 6. The CDR3 DNA reads TGTGCCAGCAGCTTAGGGGCTAGCGGGGGCCTCAATGAGCAGTTCCTC. Its translation is CASSLGASGGLNEQFL.

The chain carries TRBV6-1 and TRBJ2-2; D remains ambiguous. The V gene's germline CDR1 is MNHNS and CDR2 SASEGT. This CDR3 has 16 residues. Trimming took 10 bases from V and 0 from J, leaving 18 bases between them. The CDR3 DNA reads TGTGCCAACTCGTACAGTCGCCTAACGAACACCGGGGAGCTGTTTTTT. Residues: CANSYSRLTNTGELFF.

V is TRBV7-9 and J is TRBJ2-2; D is undetermined. Germline assignment: CDR1 SEHNR and CDR2 FQNEAQ (reference sequence). V lost 7 bases, J lost 7 bases, and 4 bases lay in between. The CDR3 loop spans 10 amino acids. Here the CDR3 DNA reads TGTGCCAGCAATGACGGGGAGCTGTTTTTT. Translating gives CASNDGELFF.

V gene TRBV5-1 combines with J gene TRBJ2-2; unclear D gene. The V end was cut by 5 bases, the J end by 4 bases, with 15 bases between. CDR3 length equals 15 residues. Germline CDR1 reads SGHRS; CDR2 reads YFSETQ. For the CDR3, the DNA is TGCGCCAGCAGGGCGGCCCTCGACGGCACCGGGGAGCTGTTTTTT. Its translation: CASRAALDGTGELFF.

This clonotype was observed at least ten times. The V gene is TRBV30, the J gene TRBJ1-2, with D unclear. This CDR3 spans 13 amino acids. Germline assignment: CDR1 GTSNPN and CDR2 SVGIG (reference sequence). CDR3 sequence (DNA): TGTGCTAACCCGAGCAGCTCTAACTATGGCTACACCTTC. It is translated as CANPSSSNYGYTF.